One TCR beta chain is described in this entry. Profiled with immunoSEQ multiplex PCR; TCRdb holds only in-frame clones, not every one. The repertoire has around 400,000 clones, less than 90% of them found once; the top ten carry around 5.1%. The sample comes from a study of blood T cell repertoires in COVID-19. In the study overall: Spain, Italy and the United States supplied samples that represented acute and convalescent COVID-19.

Germline values: CDR1 SGHDT, CDR2 YYEEEE. The CDR3 loop spans 11 amino acids. Trimming left V 1 base short and J 8 bases short, with 4 bases between. The source of this sequence is a woman in her 50s who had recovered from COVID-19. The sequenced material came from PBMCs or T cells enriched from blood (not recorded which). This chain links TRBV5-6 with TRBJ2-1, with D unresolved. The CDR3 sequence: CASSLSYEQFF. The CDR3 region has the DNA TGTGCCAGCAGCTTGAGCTATGAGCAGTTCTTC.